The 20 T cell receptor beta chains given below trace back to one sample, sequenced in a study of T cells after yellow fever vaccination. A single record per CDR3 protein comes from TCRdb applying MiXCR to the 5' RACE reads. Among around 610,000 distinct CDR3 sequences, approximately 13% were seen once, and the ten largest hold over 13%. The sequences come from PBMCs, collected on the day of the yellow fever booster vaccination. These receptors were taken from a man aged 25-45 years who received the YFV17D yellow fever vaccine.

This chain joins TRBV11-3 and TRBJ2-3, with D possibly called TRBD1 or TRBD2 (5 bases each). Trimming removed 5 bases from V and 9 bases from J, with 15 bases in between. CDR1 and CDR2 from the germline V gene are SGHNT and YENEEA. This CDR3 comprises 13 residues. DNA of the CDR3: TGTGCCAGCAGCCCAAGGGACGGCTTCACGCAGTATTTT. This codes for CASSPRDGFTQYF.

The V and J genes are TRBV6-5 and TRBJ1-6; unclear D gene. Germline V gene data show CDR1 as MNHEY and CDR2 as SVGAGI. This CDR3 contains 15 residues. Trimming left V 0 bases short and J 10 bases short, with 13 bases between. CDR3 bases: TGTGCCAGCAGTTACTCGAATTACGAAAGCTCACCCCTCCACTTT. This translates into CASSYSNYESSPLHF.

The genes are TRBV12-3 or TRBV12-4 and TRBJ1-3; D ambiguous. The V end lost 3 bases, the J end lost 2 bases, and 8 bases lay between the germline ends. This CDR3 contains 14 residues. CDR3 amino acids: CASSFAGAGNTIYF. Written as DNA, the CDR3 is TGTGCCAGCAGTTTCGCCGGGGCTGGAAACACCATATATTTT.

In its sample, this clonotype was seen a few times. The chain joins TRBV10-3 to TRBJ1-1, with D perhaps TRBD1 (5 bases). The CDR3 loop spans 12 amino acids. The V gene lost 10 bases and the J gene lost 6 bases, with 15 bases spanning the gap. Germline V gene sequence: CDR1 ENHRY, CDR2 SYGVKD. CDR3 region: CATWGRGAEAFF. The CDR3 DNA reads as TGTGCCACCTGGGGGAGGGGAGCTGAAGCTTTCTTT.

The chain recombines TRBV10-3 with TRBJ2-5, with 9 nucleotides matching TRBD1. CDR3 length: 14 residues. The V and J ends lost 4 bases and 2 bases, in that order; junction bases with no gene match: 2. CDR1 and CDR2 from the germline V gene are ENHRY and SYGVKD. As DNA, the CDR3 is TGTGCCATCAGTGCCGACAGGGGGCAAGAGACCCAGTACTTC. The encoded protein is CAISADRGQETQYF.

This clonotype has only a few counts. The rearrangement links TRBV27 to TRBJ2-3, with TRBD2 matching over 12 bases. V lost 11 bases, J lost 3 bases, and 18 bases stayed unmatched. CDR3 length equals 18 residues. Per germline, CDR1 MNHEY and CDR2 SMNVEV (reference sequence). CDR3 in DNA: TGTGCCTCGTGGGGGGCACTAGCGGGAGGATGGGGGACAGATACGCAGTATTTT. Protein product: CASWGALAGGWGTDTQYF.

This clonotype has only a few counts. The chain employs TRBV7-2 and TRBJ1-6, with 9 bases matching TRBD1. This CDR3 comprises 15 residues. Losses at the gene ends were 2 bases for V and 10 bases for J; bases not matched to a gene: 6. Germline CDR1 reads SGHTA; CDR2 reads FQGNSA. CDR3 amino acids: CASSLRGQGLSPLHF. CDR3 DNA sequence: TGTGCCAGCAGCTTAAGGGGACAGGGATTATCACCCCTCCACTTT.

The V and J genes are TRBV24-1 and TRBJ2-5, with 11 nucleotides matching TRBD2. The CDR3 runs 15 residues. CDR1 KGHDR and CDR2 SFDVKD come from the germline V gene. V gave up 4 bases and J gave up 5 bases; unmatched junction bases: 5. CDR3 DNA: TGTGCCACCAGTGAACTAGCGGGAGAGGAGGAGACCCAGTACTTC. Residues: CATSELAGEEETQYF.

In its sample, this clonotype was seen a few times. Written as DNA, the CDR3 is TGCAGTGCTAGAGATAAGGGAGGCAACACTGAAGCTTTCTTT. This sequence encodes CSARDKGGNTEAFF. The chain links TRBV20-1 to TRBJ1-1; D is ambiguous. Germline V gene sequence: CDR1 DFQATT, CDR2 SNEGSKA (reference sequence). The CDR3 has 14 amino acids. Trimming took off 0 bases at V and 2 bases at J, with 10 bases between the two ends.

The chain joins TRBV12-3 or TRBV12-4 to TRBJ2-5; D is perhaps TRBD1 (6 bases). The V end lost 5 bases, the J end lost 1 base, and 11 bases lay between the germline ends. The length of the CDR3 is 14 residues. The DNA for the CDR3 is TGTGCCAGCAGTGCAGGGGCGCTCCAAGAGACCCAGTACTTC. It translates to CASSAGALQETQYF.

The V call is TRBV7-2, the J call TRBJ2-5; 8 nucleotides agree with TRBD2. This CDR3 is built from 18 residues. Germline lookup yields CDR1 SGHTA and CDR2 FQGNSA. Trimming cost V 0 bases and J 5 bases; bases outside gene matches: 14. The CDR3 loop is CASSLARGREARRETQYF. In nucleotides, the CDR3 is TGTGCCAGCAGCTTAGCGCGAGGGCGGGAGGCCCGGCGGGAGACCCAGTACTTC.

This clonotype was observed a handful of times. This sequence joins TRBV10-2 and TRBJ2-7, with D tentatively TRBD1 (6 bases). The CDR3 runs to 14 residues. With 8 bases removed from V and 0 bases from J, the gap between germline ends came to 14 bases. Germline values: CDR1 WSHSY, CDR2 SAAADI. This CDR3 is CASFGGDISYEQYF. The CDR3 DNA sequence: TGCGCCAGCTTTGGTGGGGACATCTCCTACGAGCAGTACTTC.

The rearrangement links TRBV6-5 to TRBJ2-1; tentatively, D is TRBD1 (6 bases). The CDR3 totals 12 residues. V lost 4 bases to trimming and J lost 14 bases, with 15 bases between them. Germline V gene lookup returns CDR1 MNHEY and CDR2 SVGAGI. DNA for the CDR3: TGTGCCAGCAGTTTCATAACAGGGACAAAGTTCTTC. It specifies CASSFITGTKFF.

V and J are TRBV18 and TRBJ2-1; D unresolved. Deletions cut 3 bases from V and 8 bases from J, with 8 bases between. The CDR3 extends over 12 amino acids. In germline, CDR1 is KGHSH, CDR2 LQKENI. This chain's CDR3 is CASSPNTDEQFF. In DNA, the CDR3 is TGTGCCAGCTCACCGAATACTGATGAGCAGTTCTTC.

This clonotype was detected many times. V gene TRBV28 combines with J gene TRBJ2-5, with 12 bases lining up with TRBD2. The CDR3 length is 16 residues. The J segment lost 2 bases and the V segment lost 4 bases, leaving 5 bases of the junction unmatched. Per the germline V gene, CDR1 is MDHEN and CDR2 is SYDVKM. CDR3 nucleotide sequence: TGTGCCAGCAGTTCCCCAGGACTAGCGGGACAAGAGACCCAGTACTTC. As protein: CASSSPGLAGQETQYF.

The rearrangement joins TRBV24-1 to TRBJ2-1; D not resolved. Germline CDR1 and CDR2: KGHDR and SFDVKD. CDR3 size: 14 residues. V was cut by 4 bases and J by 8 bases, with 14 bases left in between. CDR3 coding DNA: TGTGCCACCAGTGACCCATCTAGGGTCCATGAGCAGTTCTTC. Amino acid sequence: CATSDPSRVHEQFF.

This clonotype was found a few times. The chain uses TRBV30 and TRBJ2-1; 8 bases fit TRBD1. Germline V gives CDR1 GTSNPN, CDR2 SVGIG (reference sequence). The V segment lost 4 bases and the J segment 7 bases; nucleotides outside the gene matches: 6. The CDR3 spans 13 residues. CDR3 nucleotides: TGTGCCTGGAATAGGGACAGGCAGAATGAGCAGTTCTTC. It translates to CAWNRDRQNEQFF. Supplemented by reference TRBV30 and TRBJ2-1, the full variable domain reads SQTIHQWPATLVQPVGSPLSLECTVEGTSNPNLYWYRQAAGRGLQLLFYSVGIGQISSEVPQNLSASRPQDRQFILSSKKLLLSDSGFYLCAWNRDRQNEQFFGPGTRLTVL.

The CDR3 DNA reads TGTGCCAGCTCACACAGGGGGCTGGAAGAGACCCAGTACTTC. Translation gives CASSHRGLEETQYF. The rearrangement joins TRBV18 to TRBJ2-5, with 9 bases that match TRBD1. The J segment lost 3 bases and the V segment lost 4 bases, leaving 3 bases of the junction unmatched. The CDR3 consists of 14 residues. CDR1 KGHSH and CDR2 LQKENI come from the germline V gene. The whole variable domain, remainder taken from reference TRBV18 and TRBJ2-5, is NAGVMQNPRHLVRRRGQEARLRCSPMKGHSHVYWYRQLPEEGLKFMVYLQKENIIDESGMPKERFSAEFPKEGPSILRIQQVVRGDSAAYFCASSHRGLEETQYFGPGTRLLVL.

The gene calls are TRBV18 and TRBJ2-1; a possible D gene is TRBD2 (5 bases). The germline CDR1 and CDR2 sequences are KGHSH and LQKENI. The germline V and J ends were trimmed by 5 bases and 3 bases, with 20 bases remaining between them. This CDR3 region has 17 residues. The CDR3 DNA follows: TGTGCCAGCTCAGGAAACATGGGAGTACCACACTACAATGAGCAGTTCTTC. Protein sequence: CASSGNMGVPHYNEQFF.

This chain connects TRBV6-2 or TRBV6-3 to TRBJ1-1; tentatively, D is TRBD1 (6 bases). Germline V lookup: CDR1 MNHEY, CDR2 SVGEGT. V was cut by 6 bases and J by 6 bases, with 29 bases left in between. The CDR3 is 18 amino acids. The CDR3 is CASRQTPGGGRQNSEAFF. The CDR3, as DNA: TGTGCCAGCAGACAAACCCCGGGAGGGGGGCGGCAAAATTCTGAAGCTTTCTTT.